A single T cell receptor (beta chain) is shown here with its context. Its antigen is not known. The sample is drawn from a study of T cells in localized non-small cell lung cancer. Overall study results and limits: Greater T cell density in blood accompanied longer overall survival. Sequencing covered just one tumor region, so heterogeneity cannot be ruled out. Adjacent lung tissue had a median approximately 57 of the top 100 clones found in the tumor. It was uninvolved adjacent lung that showed the highest T cell clonality, exceeding tumor.

The data were produced by immunoSEQ multiplex PCR, yet TCRdb's version contains in-frame clones alone and is incomplete. This table has about 31,000 clones, approximately 86% appearing once. Germline V gene data show CDR1 as SGHNT and CDR2 as YENEEA. This CDR3 spans 15 amino acids. V was pared by 5 bases and J by 5 bases, with 16 bases between. The sequencing used peripheral blood mononuclear cells, collected before any cancer treatment. The origin of this receptor is a woman aged 40-69 years with stage III lung adenocarcinoma. The rearrangement joins TRBV11-3 to TRBJ2-1, with a possible D match to TRBD2 (6 bases). This CDR3 is CASSPRAGWDNEQFF. CDR3 nucleotides: TGTGCCAGCAGCCCGAGAGCGGGTTGGGACAATGAGCAGTTCTTC.